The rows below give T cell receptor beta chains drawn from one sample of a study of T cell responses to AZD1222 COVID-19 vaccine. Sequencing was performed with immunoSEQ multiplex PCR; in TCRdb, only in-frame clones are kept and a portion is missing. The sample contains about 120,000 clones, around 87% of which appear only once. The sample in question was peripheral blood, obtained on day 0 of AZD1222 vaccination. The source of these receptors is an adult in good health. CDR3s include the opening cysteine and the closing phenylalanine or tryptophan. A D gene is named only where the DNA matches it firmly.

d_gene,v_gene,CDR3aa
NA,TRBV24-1,CATSDRRPGSHEQYF
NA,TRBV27,CASSLSWAGNSPLHF
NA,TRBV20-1,CSASARPGDAANTGELFF
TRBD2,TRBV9,CATSGGPSTEQFF
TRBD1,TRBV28,CASSFRQGMEQFF
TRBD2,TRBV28,CASSPLGLAAGGGTDTQYF
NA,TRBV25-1,CASSESPGRKNTGELFF
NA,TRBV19,CASTLLEGQYSNQPQHF
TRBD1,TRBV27,CASRDRGFWYF
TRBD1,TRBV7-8,CASSTTGTGTGELFF
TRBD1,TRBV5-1,CASSHQGGHTEAFF
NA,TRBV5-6,CASSLTRYEQYF
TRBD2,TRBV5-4,CASSPGLGSGSISETQYF
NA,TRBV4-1,CASSQDPSPYGYTF
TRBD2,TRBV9,CASSVGRLAGAYEQYF
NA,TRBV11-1,CASVSRHPPYEQYF
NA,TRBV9,CASSVGQNHEQYF
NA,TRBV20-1,CSASRLNNEQFF
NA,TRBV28,CAGAQGRTNYGYTF
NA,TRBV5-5,CASSLQAQNSPLHF